The clone carrying this TCR beta chain was seen more than once but under ten times. No antigen is known for it. Library preparation for TCR beta used quantitative 5'-RACE with molecular barcodes. TCRdb redid the calling of the 5' RACE reads with MiXCR, one entry per CDR3 protein. The table includes around 100,000 distinct CDR3 sequences, less than 25% detected once. The data originate from a study of CD8 T cells in ankylosing spondylitis. Findings and limits, study-wide: Ankylosing spondylitis blood seemed to carry a telltale TCR beta motif made of about 8 highly homologous variants. CD8+ by phenotype, disease-linked clones were relatively rare in peripheral blood. Clones linked to disease were reported to show significant enrichment in matched ankylosing spondylitis synovial fluid.

Germline V gene sequence: CDR1 KGHDR, CDR2 SFDVKD. CDR3 size: 15 residues. The V and J ends lost 4 bases and 7 bases respectively, with 16 bases between them. The J gene is TRBJ2-4, the V gene TRBV24-1; TRBD1 is a possible D gene (6 bases). Sequencing input: synovial fluid, either unsorted or a sorted T cell fraction (not recorded which). This TCR derives from a male donor with ankylosing spondylitis. This CDR3 reads CATSEGQKGWNIQYF. CDR3 bases: TGTGCCACCAGTGAAGGACAGAAGGGGTGGAACATTCAGTACTTC.